A selection of T cell receptor beta chains follows, all from one sample in a study of blood T cell repertoires in COVID-19. The method was immunoSEQ multiplex PCR; TCRdb's version includes in-frame clones alone and lacks a portion of them. This table holds approximately 80,000 clones, roughly four fifths found once. The material sequenced was peripheral blood. The receptors were sampled from a woman in her seventies with acute or convalescent COVID-19. The CDR3 runs from the conserved cysteine through the conserved F or W. Fields, in order: V gene, J gene, clone size, D gene, CDR3 protein, CDR3 DNA. D genes are given only for firm matches. A clone size is listed for some rows: how often the clone was seen (once, few, many), or a class if it is expanded.

V gene: TRBV11-3
J gene: TRBJ2-3
clone size: few
D gene: .
CDR3 protein: CASSSAWRWDRSTDTQYF
CDR3 DNA: TGTGCCAGCAGCTCTGCGTGGAGGTGGGATCGCAGCACAGATACGCAGTATTTT

V gene: TRBV3-1/TRBV3-2
J gene: TRBJ1-1
clone size: .
D gene: .
CDR3 protein: CASSQDLPQRGGAFF
CDR3 DNA: TGTGCCAGCAGCCAAGATCTTCCACAGAGAGGGGGAGCTTTCTTT

V gene: TRBV7-9
J gene: TRBJ1-1
clone size: few
D gene: .
CDR3 protein: CASSLEPSDTEAFF
CDR3 DNA: TGTGCCAGCAGCTTAGAGCCAAGCGACACTGAAGCTTTCTTT

V gene: TRBV18
J gene: TRBJ1-1
clone size: .
D gene: .
CDR3 protein: CASSPRQIMNTEAFF
CDR3 DNA: TGTGCCAGCTCACCCCGACAGATCATGAACACTGAAGCTTTCTTT

V gene: TRBV2
J gene: TRBJ2-2
clone size: .
D gene: .
CDR3 protein: CASSEGPGHTGELFF
CDR3 DNA: TGTGCCAGCAGTGAAGGGCCAGGTCACACCGGGGAGCTGTTTTTT

V gene: TRBV29-1
J gene: TRBJ2-3
clone size: .
D gene: .
CDR3 protein: CSVEEGATDTQYF
CDR3 DNA: TGCAGCGTTGAAGAGGGGGCGACAGATACGCAGTATTTT

V gene: TRBV5-6
J gene: TRBJ1-2
clone size: .
D gene: .
CDR3 protein: CASSSLEGLRNYGYTF
CDR3 DNA: TGTGCCAGCAGCTCGCTAGAAGGACTACGGAACTATGGCTACACCTTC

V gene: TRBV6-4
J gene: TRBJ1-1
clone size: .
D gene: .
CDR3 protein: CASSATSGTEAFF
CDR3 DNA: TGTGCCAGCAGTGCTACTAGCGGCACTGAAGCTTTCTTT

V gene: TRBV7-2
J gene: TRBJ2-2
clone size: once
D gene: TRBD2
CDR3 protein: CASRLSGGPGELFF
CDR3 DNA: TGTGCCAGCAGACTTAGCGGGGGGCCCGGGGAGCTGTTTTTT

V gene: TRBV14
J gene: TRBJ1-1
clone size: .
D gene: .
CDR3 protein: CASSYSPNTEAFF
CDR3 DNA: TGTGCCAGCAGTTATAGTCCGAACACTGAAGCTTTCTTT

V gene: TRBV5-5
J gene: TRBJ1-2
clone size: .
D gene: .
CDR3 protein: CASSSAAGEGTDYTF
CDR3 DNA: TGTGCCAGCAGCTCTGCAGCAGGCGAAGGTACTGACTACACCTTC

V gene: TRBV9
J gene: TRBJ2-1
clone size: .
D gene: .
CDR3 protein: CASSESLNEQFF
CDR3 DNA: TGTGCCAGCAGCGAGAGCCTTAATGAGCAGTTCTTC

V gene: TRBV12-3/TRBV12-4
J gene: TRBJ1-2
clone size: .
D gene: .
CDR3 protein: CASSLWGLMGYTF
CDR3 DNA: TGTGCCAGCAGTTTATGGGGCCTAATGGGCTACACCTTC

V gene: TRBV6-4
J gene: TRBJ2-1
clone size: .
D gene: .
CDR3 protein: CASRTNPTPYNEQFF
CDR3 DNA: TGTGCCAGCAGAACTAACCCCACACCTTACAATGAGCAGTTCTTC

V gene: TRBV10-3
J gene: TRBJ1-2
clone size: .
D gene: TRBD1
CDR3 protein: CAISDKPGQGSGYTF
CDR3 DNA: TGTGCCATCAGTGACAAACCGGGACAGGGGAGTGGCTACACCTTC

V gene: TRBV18
J gene: TRBJ2-1
clone size: .
D gene: .
CDR3 protein: CASSQGLRDEQFF
CDR3 DNA: TGTGCCAGCTCACAGGGACTCCGTGATGAGCAGTTCTTC

V gene: TRBV4-1
J gene: TRBJ1-5
clone size: once
D gene: TRBD1
CDR3 protein: CASSQGGQFNQPQHF
CDR3 DNA: TGCGCCAGCAGCCAAGGGGGACAGTTCAATCAGCCCCAGCATTTT

V gene: TRBV30
J gene: TRBJ1-2
clone size: .
D gene: .
CDR3 protein: CAWSRQDGGYTF
CDR3 DNA: TGTGCCTGGAGTCGACAGGACGGTGGCTACACCTTC

V gene: TRBV7-8
J gene: TRBJ2-7
clone size: .
D gene: .
CDR3 protein: CASSLLRQAGYEQYF
CDR3 DNA: TGTGCCAGCAGCTTATTACGACAGGCAGGCTACGAGCAGTACTTC

V gene: TRBV7-2
J gene: TRBJ1-2
clone size: few
D gene: .
CDR3 protein: CASSLDQALYYGYTF
CDR3 DNA: TGTGCCAGCAGCTTAGACCAGGCCCTCTACTATGGCTACACCTTC

V gene: TRBV3-1/TRBV3-2
J gene: TRBJ1-1
clone size: .
D gene: TRBD1
CDR3 protein: CASSLTGQGNTEAFF
CDR3 DNA: TGTGCCAGCAGCCTTACGGGACAGGGGAACACTGAAGCTTTCTTT

V gene: TRBV30
J gene: TRBJ2-7
clone size: .
D gene: TRBD1
CDR3 protein: CAWSPLPGGKQYF
CDR3 DNA: TGTGCCTGGAGTCCCCTCCCAGGGGGAAAGCAGTACTTC

V gene: TRBV2
J gene: TRBJ1-3
clone size: .
D gene: .
CDR3 protein: CASTEAGPGNTIYF
CDR3 DNA: TGTGCCAGCACCGAGGCGGGGCCTGGAAACACCATATATTTT

V gene: TRBV7-3
J gene: TRBJ2-1
clone size: few
D gene: .
CDR3 protein: CASSSTPGLSHNEQFF
CDR3 DNA: TGTGCCAGCAGCTCAACCCCGGGACTTAGCCACAATGAGCAGTTCTTC

V gene: TRBV6-6
J gene: TRBJ1-5
clone size: .
D gene: .
CDR3 protein: CASSPTGNGRKPQHF
CDR3 DNA: TGTGCCAGCAGTCCTACAGGGAACGGTAGGAAGCCCCAGCATTTT

V gene: TRBV4-2
J gene: TRBJ1-3
clone size: .
D gene: TRBD1
CDR3 protein: CASSQGDREGNTIYF
CDR3 DNA: TGTGCCAGCAGCCAAGGGGACAGGGAGGGAAACACCATATATTTT

V gene: TRBV6-1
J gene: TRBJ2-7
clone size: .
D gene: .
CDR3 protein: CASSDRNSETYEQYF
CDR3 DNA: TGTGCCAGCAGTGATAGGAACAGTGAGACCTACGAGCAGTACTTC

V gene: TRBV12-3/TRBV12-4
J gene: TRBJ2-3
clone size: .
D gene: .
CDR3 protein: CASSLAGWDTQYF
CDR3 DNA: TGTGCCAGCAGTCTTGCAGGGTGGGATACGCAGTATTTT

V gene: TRBV6-5
J gene: TRBJ1-1
clone size: many
D gene: .
CDR3 protein: CATGGGHTEAFF
CDR3 DNA: TGTGCCACGGGGGGAGGTCACACTGAAGCTTTCTTT

V gene: TRBV14
J gene: TRBJ1-4
clone size: .
D gene: .
CDR3 protein: CASSQRRGETNEKLFF
CDR3 DNA: TGTGCCAGCAGCCAACGAAGGGGTGAAACTAATGAAAAACTGTTTTTT

V gene: TRBV9
J gene: TRBJ1-2
clone size: .
D gene: .
CDR3 protein: CASSVQTGFGYTF
CDR3 DNA: TGTGCCAGCAGCGTACAAACCGGGTTTGGCTACACCTTC

V gene: TRBV10-3
J gene: TRBJ2-1
clone size: .
D gene: TRBD2
CDR3 protein: CAISTPNRAGGYNEQFF
CDR3 DNA: TGTGCCATCAGTACCCCGAATCGGGCGGGGGGCTACAATGAGCAGTTCTTC

V gene: TRBV2
J gene: TRBJ2-7
clone size: .
D gene: TRBD1
CDR3 protein: CASSPDRGNYEQYF
CDR3 DNA: TGTGCCAGCAGTCCGGACAGGGGCAACTACGAGCAGTACTTC

V gene: TRBV19
J gene: TRBJ1-1
clone size: once
D gene: .
CDR3 protein: CASSISGAGAMNTEAFF
CDR3 DNA: TGTGCCAGTAGTATTAGCGGGGCAGGAGCGATGAACACTGAAGCTTTCTTT

V gene: TRBV5-1
J gene: TRBJ2-2
clone size: .
D gene: TRBD2
CDR3 protein: CASNLGGIPGTGELFF
CDR3 DNA: TGCGCCAGCAATCTCGGGGGGATCCCGGGAACCGGGGAGCTGTTTTTT

V gene: TRBV7-9
J gene: TRBJ1-2
clone size: .
D gene: TRBD1
CDR3 protein: CASSAGGNYGYTF
CDR3 DNA: TGTGCCAGCAGCGCAGGGGGCAACTATGGCTACACCTTC